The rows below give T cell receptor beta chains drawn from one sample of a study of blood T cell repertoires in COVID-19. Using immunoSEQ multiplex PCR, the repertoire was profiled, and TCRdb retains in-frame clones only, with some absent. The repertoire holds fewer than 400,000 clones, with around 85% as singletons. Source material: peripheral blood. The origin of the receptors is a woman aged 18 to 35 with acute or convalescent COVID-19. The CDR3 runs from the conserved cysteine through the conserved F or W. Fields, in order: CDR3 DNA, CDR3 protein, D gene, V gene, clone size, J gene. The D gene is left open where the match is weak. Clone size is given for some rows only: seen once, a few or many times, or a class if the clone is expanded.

CDR3 DNA: TGTGCCAGCAGTGGCCGGACAGCTTCTAGCACAGATACGCAGTATTTT
CDR3 protein: CASSGRTASSTDTQYF
D gene: .
V gene: TRBV6-1
clone size: .
J gene: TRBJ2-3

CDR3 DNA: TGTGCCAGCAGCTTGTGGGACAGGGACGCAGATACGCAGTATTTT
CDR3 protein: CASSLWDRDADTQYF
D gene: TRBD1
V gene: TRBV5-6
clone size: .
J gene: TRBJ2-3

CDR3 DNA: TGTGCCAGCAGTTACATGAGTTCTATTAGTTCACCCCTCCACTTT
CDR3 protein: CASSYMSSISSPLHF
D gene: .
V gene: TRBV6-2/TRBV6-3
clone size: .
J gene: TRBJ1-6

CDR3 DNA: TGTGCCAGCAGTTTAATGTCGACTAGCTCCTACGAGCAGTACTTC
CDR3 protein: CASSLMSTSSYEQYF
D gene: .
V gene: TRBV27
clone size: once
J gene: TRBJ2-7

CDR3 DNA: TGTGCCAGTATCCAGGGGGCTGGTGGCTACACCTTC
CDR3 protein: CASIQGAGGYTF
D gene: TRBD1
V gene: TRBV19
clone size: once
J gene: TRBJ1-2

CDR3 DNA: TGTGCCACCAGCAGAGATTATACAGGGGAGCAGTACTTC
CDR3 protein: CATSRDYTGEQYF
D gene: .
V gene: TRBV15
clone size: few
J gene: TRBJ2-7

CDR3 DNA: TGTGCCAGCAGTGCAGATTTAAGCTCCTACGAGCAGTACTTC
CDR3 protein: CASSADLSSYEQYF
D gene: .
V gene: TRBV6-4
clone size: .
J gene: TRBJ2-7

CDR3 DNA: TGTGCCACTCGGGACAGTCTTAATGAAAAACTGTTTTTT
CDR3 protein: CATRDSLNEKLFF
D gene: TRBD1
V gene: TRBV15
clone size: .
J gene: TRBJ1-4

CDR3 DNA: TGTGCCAGCAGCCATGACATGAATGGCTACACCTTC
CDR3 protein: CASSHDMNGYTF
D gene: .
V gene: TRBV4-2
clone size: .
J gene: TRBJ1-2

CDR3 DNA: TGTGCCACCAGGGACAGCGGCTATGGCTACACCTTC
CDR3 protein: CATRDSGYGYTF
D gene: .
V gene: TRBV24-1
clone size: .
J gene: TRBJ1-2

CDR3 DNA: TGTGCTAGTGGTTCGTCCCGTCTTGAAGCTTTCTTT
CDR3 protein: CASGSSRLEAFF
D gene: .
V gene: TRBV12-5
clone size: .
J gene: TRBJ1-1

CDR3 DNA: TGTGCCAGCAGCCCGAGCGTTAGGGGGACTGAAGCTTTCTTT
CDR3 protein: CASSPSVRGTEAFF
D gene: .
V gene: TRBV3-1/TRBV3-2
clone size: .
J gene: TRBJ1-1

CDR3 DNA: TGTGCCAGCAGCGTAGCTGGGCGGGGCGCCTACAATGAGCAGTTCTTC
CDR3 protein: CASSVAGRGAYNEQFF
D gene: .
V gene: TRBV9
clone size: .
J gene: TRBJ2-1

CDR3 DNA: TGTGCCAGCAGCCAGACTAGCGGGACGTACAATGAGCAGTTCTTC
CDR3 protein: CASSQTSGTYNEQFF
D gene: TRBD2
V gene: TRBV7-3
clone size: .
J gene: TRBJ2-1

CDR3 DNA: TGTGCCAGCAGCGTAGACAGGGGAGGAACCGGGGAGCTGTTTTTT
CDR3 protein: CASSVDRGGTGELFF
D gene: .
V gene: TRBV9
clone size: .
J gene: TRBJ2-2

CDR3 DNA: TGTGCCAGCAGCCGGCAGGGGGCCCCAGATACGCAGTATTTT
CDR3 protein: CASSRQGAPDTQYF
D gene: TRBD1
V gene: TRBV3-1/TRBV3-2
clone size: .
J gene: TRBJ2-3

CDR3 DNA: TGTGCCAGCAGCACTGGGCGGGGCCTAGCGGGAAACACCGGGGAGCTGTTTTTT
CDR3 protein: CASSTGRGLAGNTGELFF
D gene: TRBD2
V gene: TRBV7-2
clone size: .
J gene: TRBJ2-2

CDR3 DNA: TGTGCCAGCAGCTCCGGACAGGCGAGCTCCTATAATTCACCCCTCCACTTT
CDR3 protein: CASSSGQASSYNSPLHF
D gene: TRBD1
V gene: TRBV5-4
clone size: .
J gene: TRBJ1-6

CDR3 DNA: TGTGCCAGCTCACCCGGGACAACGGCTAACTATGGCTACACCTTC
CDR3 protein: CASSPGTTANYGYTF
D gene: .
V gene: TRBV18
clone size: .
J gene: TRBJ1-2

CDR3 DNA: TGTGCCAGCAGCCAAGAAGGGGACATAAAGATTTACGAGCAGTACTTC
CDR3 protein: CASSQEGDIKIYEQYF
D gene: .
V gene: TRBV4-2
clone size: .
J gene: TRBJ2-7

CDR3 DNA: TGTGCCACCAGTGATTTGCGGGCGGGGAGCACAGATACGCAGTATTTT
CDR3 protein: CATSDLRAGSTDTQYF
D gene: .
V gene: TRBV24-1
clone size: .
J gene: TRBJ2-3

CDR3 DNA: TGCGCCAGCAGCTCCGGGGGGGCGAACACCGGGGAGCTGTTTTTT
CDR3 protein: CASSSGGANTGELFF
D gene: TRBD2
V gene: TRBV5-1
clone size: .
J gene: TRBJ2-2

CDR3 DNA: TGTGCCAGCGGAGGGCTAGCGGGAGATGAGCAGTTCTTC
CDR3 protein: CASGGLAGDEQFF
D gene: TRBD2
V gene: TRBV11-3
clone size: .
J gene: TRBJ2-1

CDR3 DNA: TGTGCCAGTAGTCCGGGACTAGCGGGAGCTGAGCAGTTCTTC
CDR3 protein: CASSPGLAGAEQFF
D gene: TRBD2
V gene: TRBV19
clone size: .
J gene: TRBJ2-1

CDR3 DNA: TGCGCCAGCAGCTTCGAACTAGTCTACGAGCAGTACTTC
CDR3 protein: CASSFELVYEQYF
D gene: .
V gene: TRBV5-1
clone size: .
J gene: TRBJ2-7

CDR3 DNA: TGTGCCAGCAGCCCCGGGGGACTAGCCCCCGCCAATGAGCAGTTCTTC
CDR3 protein: CASSPGGLAPANEQFF
D gene: TRBD2
V gene: TRBV7-8
clone size: .
J gene: TRBJ2-1

CDR3 DNA: TGTGCCAGCAGTGAAAACAGGGCGGCTAACTATGGCTACACCTTC
CDR3 protein: CASSENRAANYGYTF
D gene: .
V gene: TRBV2
clone size: .
J gene: TRBJ1-2

CDR3 DNA: TGTGCCAGCAGCGTAGCCGGAGACACAGATACGCAGTATTTT
CDR3 protein: CASSVAGDTDTQYF
D gene: .
V gene: TRBV9
clone size: .
J gene: TRBJ2-3

CDR3 DNA: TGTGCCAGCAGTACGTTTGGCCAGGGGAGTTCCGGGGCCAACGTCCTGACTTTC
CDR3 protein: CASSTFGQGSSGANVLTF
D gene: .
V gene: TRBV6-2/TRBV6-3
clone size: .
J gene: TRBJ2-6

CDR3 DNA: TGTGCCAGCAGCTTGGTCATGGCAGGGCCCTATGGCTACACCTTC
CDR3 protein: CASSLVMAGPYGYTF
D gene: .
V gene: TRBV7-2
clone size: .
J gene: TRBJ1-2

CDR3 DNA: TGCAGTGCTAGTGGAAGCGGGGGCGATACGCAGTATTTT
CDR3 protein: CSASGSGGDTQYF
D gene: TRBD2
V gene: TRBV20-1
clone size: .
J gene: TRBJ2-3

CDR3 DNA: TGTGCCAGTAGGGGGCCTCCTACCTACGAGCAGTACTTC
CDR3 protein: CASRGPPTYEQYF
D gene: .
V gene: TRBV19
clone size: few
J gene: TRBJ2-7

CDR3 DNA: TGCGCCAGCAGCCCCGGGTGGTACTATGGCTACACCTTC
CDR3 protein: CASSPGWYYGYTF
D gene: .
V gene: TRBV5-1
clone size: .
J gene: TRBJ1-2

CDR3 DNA: TGTGCCAGCAGCCAACAGGCGAATAGCAATCAGCCCCAGCATTTT
CDR3 protein: CASSQQANSNQPQHF
D gene: .
V gene: TRBV4-2
clone size: few
J gene: TRBJ1-5

CDR3 DNA: TGTGCCAGCAGCTTACTAGGGGGCGCATCCTACGAGCAGTACTTC
CDR3 protein: CASSLLGGASYEQYF
D gene: TRBD1
V gene: TRBV13
clone size: .
J gene: TRBJ2-7